This T cell receptor beta chain was documented in a study of cytomegalovirus exposure and HLA in healthy donors. Study-level information: Ancestry clustering placed around 81% of around 400 genotyped donors in the Caucasian-associated cluster. Study-wide findings and caveats: In an earlier analysis, about 87% or about 30%: the productive usage of most TCR beta V segments. As a later analysis revealed, the rate of TCR association differed by HLA locus, with DRB1 most and HLA-C fewest.

Primers for the PCR totalled 60 Vbeta and 13 Jbeta. The protocol was immunoSEQ multiplex PCR, while the TCRdb copy is restricted to in-frame clones and leaves out a portion. Of about 94,000 clones listed, about 8% are singletons. As concerns this clone: Antigen specificity is unknown.

The CDR3 is 16 residues long. Deletions cut 2 bases from V and 3 bases from J, with 13 bases between. Germline loops: CDR1 MNHEY, CDR2 SVGAGI. J is TRBJ2-2 and V is TRBV6-5; D is perhaps TRBD2 (6 bases). The receptor comes from a middle-aged man in good health and CMV-seronegative. Sequenced material: PBMCs. The CDR3 here is CASSYVGTGDTGELFF. Written as DNA, the CDR3 is TGTGCCAGCAGTTACGTGGGGACGGGAGACACCGGGGAGCTGTTTTTT.